A single sample is the source of the 25 T cell receptor beta chains below, sequenced in a study of T cells after posttransplantation cyclophosphamide. Methotrexate plus calcineurin inhibitor accompanied controls' myeloablative marrow transplants; sampling was 1 year later. The data were produced by immunoSEQ multiplex PCR, yet TCRdb's version contains in-frame clones alone and is incomplete. This table has 15,000 to 20,000 clones, over 75% appearing once. Sample: PBMCs, taken after an allogeneic stem cell transplant with a calcineurin inhibitor and methotrexate. The receptors stem from a male patient aged 45-60 years who received an allogeneic stem cell transplant from an unrelated donor, was CMV-positive, and had chronic GVHD only. Some T cells may be graft donor cells.

The rearrangement joins TRBV7-6 to TRBJ1-6; unclear D gene. The V gene lost 1 base and the J gene lost 0 bases, with 13 bases spanning the gap. Germline CDR1 is SGHVS and CDR2 is FNYEAQ. This CDR3 spans 18 amino acids. The chain's CDR3 is CASSLVAPSGSYNSPLHF. CDR3 DNA sequence: TGTGCCAGCAGCTTAGTTGCTCCTAGTGGCTCCTATAATTCACCCCTCCACTTT.

V is TRBV5-1 and J is TRBJ2-5, with TRBD1 identical over 9 bases. The J call may be incorrect, as the DNA end agrees better with TRBJ2-7. CDR3 length equals 14 residues. Germline lookup yields CDR1 SGHRS and CDR2 YFSETQ. The CDR3 region has the DNA TGCGCCAGCAGCCCCGGGGACAGGGCCTACGAGCAGTACTTC. Amino acids: CASSPGDRAYEQYF.

The chain joins TRBV11-2 to TRBJ1-2; D remains ambiguous. The CDR3 runs 12 residues. Germline loops: CDR1 SGHAT, CDR2 FQNNGV. Trimming left V 4 bases short and J 4 bases short, with 7 bases between. This CDR3 is CASSSLPYGYTF. The CDR3 DNA reads as TGTGCCAGCAGCTCCCTTCCCTATGGCTACACCTTC. Supplemented by reference TRBV11-2 and TRBJ1-2, the full variable domain reads EAGVAQSPRYKIIEKRQSVAFWCNPISGHATLYWYQQILGQGPKLLIQFQNNGVVDDSQLPKDRFSAERLKGVDSTLKIQPAKLEDSAVYLCASSSLPYGYTFGSGTRLTVV.

V and J are TRBV5-8 and TRBJ1-1; D is unclear. In germline, CDR1 is SGHTS, CDR2 YDEGEE. CDR3 length: 11 residues. V lost 4 bases and J lost 8, with 9 bases in between. CDR3 nucleotide sequence: TGTGCCAGCAGCCCGGGAACCGAAGCTTTCTTT. Translated: CASSPGTEAFF.

The genes are TRBV7-8 and TRBJ2-5, with D possibly being TRBD2 (5 bases). The CDR3 has 16 residues. The germline V gene has CDR1 SGHVS and CDR2 FQNEAQ. The V and J ends lost 6 bases and 1 base respectively, with 18 bases between them. CDR3 in amino acids: CASRTTYSGAQETQYF. The CDR3 DNA reads TGTGCCAGCAGGACTACTTACTCGGGCGCCCAAGAGACCCAGTACTTC.

The chain employs TRBV5-5 and TRBJ1-4, with D hard to call. Germline V gene data show CDR1 as SGHKS and CDR2 as YYEKEE (reference sequence). This CDR3 spans 13 amino acids. Trimming cost V 3 bases and J 7 bases, with 10 bases left between them. DNA of the CDR3: TGTGCCAGCAGCTCCTATCTAAGTGAAAAACTGTTTTTT. This gives the protein CASSSYLSEKLFF.

The chain carries TRBV6-5 and TRBJ2-5; the match to TRBD2 covers 8 bases. The CDR3 covers 14 residues. The germline CDR1 and CDR2 sequences are MNHEY and SVGAGI. V gave up 7 bases and J gave up 5 bases; unmatched junction bases: 9. The CDR3 loop is CASTPGGGRETQYF. The CDR3 DNA reads as TGTGCCAGCACCCCCGGGGGGGGCAGGGAGACCCAGTACTTC.

The rearrangement uses TRBV6-6 and TRBJ1-2; D uncertain. V lost 7 bases to trimming and J lost 2 bases, with 11 bases between them. The germline gives CDR1 MNHNY, CDR2 SVGAGI (reference sequence). CDR3 length: 13 residues. The CDR3 sequence is CASTPRENYGYTF. The CDR3 region has the DNA TGTGCCAGCACCCCGCGAGAGAACTATGGCTACACCTTC.

The chain links TRBV11-2 to TRBJ2-7; 9 bases match TRBD2. Trimming took 3 bases from V and 6 from J; bases not matched to a gene: 6. CDR1 is SGHAT and CDR2 is FQNNGV in the germline V gene. The CDR3 runs 14 residues. The CDR3 nucleotides read TGTGCCAGCAGCTTGGGCGGGAGGGCCCCCGAGCAGTACTTC. It translates to CASSLGGRAPEQYF.

The chain combines TRBV11-3 with TRBJ1-1; D gene uncertain. The CDR3 spans 13 residues. V was clipped by 4 bases and J by 2 bases, with 8 bases between them. Germline V lookup: CDR1 SGHNT, CDR2 YENEEA. The CDR3 bases are TGTGCCAGCAGCTCAACGGGTAACACTGAAGCTTTCTTT. The encoded protein is CASSSTGNTEAFF.

This chain links TRBV18 with TRBJ2-7; D remains ambiguous. The germline V gene has CDR1 KGHSH and CDR2 LQKENI. The CDR3 loop spans 12 amino acids. V was cut by 6 bases and J by 4 bases, with 10 bases left in between. The CDR3 DNA is TGTGCCAGCTCTCCGGCCGGGTACGAGCAGTACTTC. It yields the protein CASSPAGYEQYF.

This chain joins TRBV6-1 and TRBJ1-1, with D possibly being TRBD1 (6 bases). Germline loops: CDR1 MNHNS, CDR2 SASEGT. This CDR3 has 15 amino acids. V lost 7 bases and J 3 bases, leaving 18 bases between the germline ends. CDR3 DNA sequence: TGTGCCAGCAAACCCTACCGGGGGGCTTACACTGAAGCTTTCTTT. Translation gives CASKPYRGAYTEAFF.

The CDR3 region has the DNA TGTGCCAGCAGCTTAGGAGGGACGAACACCGGGGAGCTGTTTTTT. Its translation: CASSLGGTNTGELFF. This chain links TRBV11-3 with TRBJ2-2; D possibly corresponds to TRBD2 (5 bases). Per germline, CDR1 SGHNT and CDR2 YENEEA. V shed 1 base and J shed 0 bases, with 6 bases lying between them. The CDR3 is made up of 15 amino acids.

The chain combines TRBV5-4 with TRBJ2-5; D possibly corresponds to TRBD1 (6 bases). The germline V gene encodes CDR1 SGHNT and CDR2 YYREEE (reference sequence). Trimming stripped 4 bases from V and 4 bases from J, with 17 bases between. The CDR3 is 15 amino acids. This CDR3 is CASSPDVTGPETQYF. The CDR3 coding sequence is TGTGCCAGCAGCCCCGATGTGACAGGCCCAGAGACCCAGTACTTC. The full variable domain, with the rest looked up from reference TRBV5-4 and TRBJ2-5, is ETGVTQSPTHLIKTRGQQVTLRCSSQSGHNTVSWYQQALGQGPQFIFQYYREEENGRGNFPPRFSGLQFPNYSSELNVNALELDDSALYLCASSPDVTGPETQYFGPGTRLLVL.

The J gene is TRBJ2-1, the V gene TRBV19; D may be TRBD2 (7 bases). V lost 8 bases, J lost 7 bases, and 18 bases lay in between. Germline V gene lookup returns CDR1 LNHDA and CDR2 SQIVND (reference sequence). There are 14 residues in the CDR3. The DNA for the CDR3 is TGTGCCAGTCGAAACTGGGGGGGGGCGAATGAGCAGTTCTTC. Translated: CASRNWGGANEQFF.

Only one count was recorded for this clone. The chain recombines TRBV18 with TRBJ2-1; 11 nucleotides agree with TRBD2. The germline V gene encodes CDR1 KGHSH and CDR2 LQKENI. V gave up 2 bases and J gave up 3 bases; unmatched junction bases: 0. The CDR3 covers 15 residues. CDR3 region: CASSPTSGGYNEQFF. Written as DNA, the CDR3 is TGTGCCAGCTCACCAACTAGCGGGGGCTACAATGAGCAGTTCTTC.

There are a few counts of this clone. This sequence joins TRBV4-1 and TRBJ1-5; D call uncertain. V lost 4 bases, J lost 0 bases, and 7 bases lay in between. There are 14 residues in the CDR3. CDR1 is MGHRA, CDR2 YSYEKL, per germline. Written as DNA, the CDR3 is TGCGCCAGCAGCCTCTATTATAGCAATCAGCCCCAGCATTTT. As protein: CASSLYYSNQPQHF.

The gene calls are TRBV28 and TRBJ2-1; 7 bases map to TRBD2. J was trimmed by 2 bases and V by 2 bases; bases with no gene match: 0. CDR1 and CDR2 from the germline V gene are MDHEN and SYDVKM. The CDR3 sequence is 14 residues long. The CDR3 reads CASSLGGAYNEQFF. CDR3 nucleotide sequence: TGTGCCAGCAGTTTAGGGGGGGCCTACAATGAGCAGTTCTTC.

The chain has TRBV5-1 and TRBJ2-7, with D maybe TRBD2 (5 bases). The length of the CDR3 is 14 residues. Trimming took 0 bases from V and 6 from J, leaving 13 bases between them. Germline loops: CDR1 SGHRS, CDR2 YFSETQ. CDR3 DNA: TGCGCCAGCAGCTTGGGGGCGGAAGGAGGCGAGCAGTACTTC. Translated: CASSLGAEGGEQYF. Full variable domain (rest looked up from reference TRBV5-1 and TRBJ2-7): KAGVTQTPRYLIKTRGQQVTLSCSPISGHRSVSWYQQTPGQGLQFLFEYFSETQRNKGNFPGRFSGRQFSNSRSEMNVSTLELGDSALYLCASSLGAEGGEQYFGPGTRLTVT.

The chain's CDR3 is CASSLTWIRGSSYNSPLHF. The CDR3 nucleotides are TGTGCCAGCAGCTTGACTTGGATAAGGGGGAGCTCCTATAATTCACCCCTCCACTTT. The rearrangement joins TRBV5-5 to TRBJ1-6; a weak D match, TRBD1 (6 bases). The CDR3 consists of 19 residues. The V and J ends lost 1 base and 0 bases respectively, with 17 bases between them. Germline V gene sequence: CDR1 SGHKS, CDR2 YYEKEE (reference sequence).

This clone has only a few counts. The chain has TRBV10-2 and TRBJ2-7; 7 bases align to TRBD2. Germline V gene data show CDR1 as WSHSY and CDR2 as SAAADI. The CDR3 sequence is 13 residues long. Germline trimming cut 10 bases from V and 0 bases from J; bases unmatched to any gene: 6. The CDR3: CATSGTTSYEQYF. The CDR3 DNA reads as TGCGCCACCTCCGGGACTACCTCCTACGAGCAGTACTTC.

The chain recombines TRBV5-4 with TRBJ1-2; 11 bases map to TRBD1. CDR3 size: 18 residues. The V and J ends lost 0 bases and 3 bases, in that order; junction bases with no gene match: 10. Germline V gene sequence: CDR1 SGHNT, CDR2 YYREEE (reference sequence). The CDR3 coding sequence is TGTGCCAGCAGCTTGGACGGGACAGGGGGTTTTTTGGACTATGGCTACACCTTC. This translates into CASSLDGTGGFLDYGYTF.

The CDR3 DNA reads as TGTGCCAGCAGGATACTTAGCAATCAGCCCCAGCATTTT. Translated: CASRILSNQPQHF. The chain uses TRBV28 and TRBJ1-5; D ambiguous. Germline-derived CDR1 and CDR2 are MDHEN and SYDVKM. The CDR3 contains 13 residues. The V end was cut by 6 bases, the J end by 0 bases, with 6 bases between.

In its sample, this clone was seen once. V and J are TRBV5-6 and TRBJ1-5; tentatively, D is TRBD1 (6 bases). This CDR3 region has 14 residues. Germline values: CDR1 SGHDT, CDR2 YYEEEE. Trimming took 0 bases from V and 4 from J, leaving 8 bases between them. The CDR3 loop reads CASSLAQGNQPQHF. CDR3 in DNA: TGTGCCAGCAGCTTGGCGCAGGGGAATCAGCCCCAGCATTTT.

J is TRBJ1-4 and V is TRBV25-1; TRBD1 might be the D (6 bases). The CDR3 runs 13 residues. CDR1 is MGHDK, CDR2 SYGVNS, per germline. V dropped 1 base and J dropped 8 bases, with 8 bases sitting between them. The CDR3 is CASSELGAEKLFF. CDR3 DNA sequence: TGTGCCAGCAGTGAATTGGGGGCCGAAAAACTGTTTTTT.